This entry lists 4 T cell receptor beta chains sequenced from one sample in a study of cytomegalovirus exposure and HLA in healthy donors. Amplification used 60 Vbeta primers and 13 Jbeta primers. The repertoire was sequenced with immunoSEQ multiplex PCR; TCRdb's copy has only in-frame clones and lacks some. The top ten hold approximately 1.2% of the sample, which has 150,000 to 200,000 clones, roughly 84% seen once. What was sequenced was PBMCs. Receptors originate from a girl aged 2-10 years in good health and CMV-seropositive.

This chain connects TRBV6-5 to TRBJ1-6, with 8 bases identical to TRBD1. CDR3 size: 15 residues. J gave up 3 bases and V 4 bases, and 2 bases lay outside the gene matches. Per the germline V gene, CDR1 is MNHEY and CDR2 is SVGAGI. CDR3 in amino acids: CASSLDRDYNSPLHF. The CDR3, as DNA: TGTGCCAGCAGTTTGGACAGGGACTATAATTCACCCCTCCACTTT.

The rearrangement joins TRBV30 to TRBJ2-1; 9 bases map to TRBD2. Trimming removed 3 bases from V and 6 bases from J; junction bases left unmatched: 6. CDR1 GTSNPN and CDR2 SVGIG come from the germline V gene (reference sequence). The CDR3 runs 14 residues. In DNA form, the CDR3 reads TGTGCCTGGAGCAAGGGACTAGCAGCCAATGAGCAGTTCTTC. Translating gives CAWSKGLAANEQFF.

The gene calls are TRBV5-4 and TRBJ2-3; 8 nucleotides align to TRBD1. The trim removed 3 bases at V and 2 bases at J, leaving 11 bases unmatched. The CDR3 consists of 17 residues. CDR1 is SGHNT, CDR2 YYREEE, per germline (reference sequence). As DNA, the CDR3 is TGTGCCAGCAGCTCAGGGAGACCAGGGGGCAACACAGATACGCAGTATTTT. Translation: CASSSGRPGGNTDTQYF.

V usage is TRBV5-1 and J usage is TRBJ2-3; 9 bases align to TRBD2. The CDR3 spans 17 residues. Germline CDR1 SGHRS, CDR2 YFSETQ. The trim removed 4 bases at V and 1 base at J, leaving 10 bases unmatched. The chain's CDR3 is CASSTQPSGEGTDTQYF. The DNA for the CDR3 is TGCGCCAGCAGCACCCAACCTAGCGGGGAGGGCACAGATACGCAGTATTTT.